This TCR beta chain emerged from a study of early T cells in non-severe SARS-CoV-2 infection. Across the study: Whole-blood bulk RNA, unsorted, was sequenced, and chains were unpaired.

Study conclusions and caveats: Reliance on VDJdb matching favored anti-spike CD8 responses; private and CD4 specificities were missed.

Attachment of unique molecular identifiers was made to individual cDNA molecules. TCRdb itself ran the 5' RACE reads through MiXCR, one entry per CDR3 protein. This sample carries roughly 52,000 distinct CDR3 sequences, roughly 8% of them seen once, and the ten largest clones take roughly 9.9%. This clonotype was observed at least ten times. Antigen: not known. The CDR3 is made up of 18 amino acids. Germline V CDR1 and CDR2: SEHNR, FQNEAQ (reference sequence). V shed 4 bases and J 5 bases; nucleotides not matched to a gene: 15. The chain joins TRBV7-9 to TRBJ2-5; 11 bases align to TRBD2. The receptor's source is an adult who was a healthcare worker with PCR-confirmed SARS-CoV-2 infection or an uninfected control (not recorded which). The sequenced material came from whole blood. CDR3 nucleotides: TGTGCCAGCAGCTCCACGGCGGGTAGCGGGAGGGTCTTGGAGACCCAGTACTTC. Its translation is CASSSTAGSGRVLETQYF. The full variable domain, completed using reference TRBV7-9 and TRBJ2-5, is DTGVSQNPRHKITKRGQNVTFRCDPISEHNRLYWYRQTLGQGPEFLTYFQNEAQLEKSRLLSDRFSAERPKGSFSTLEIQRTEQGDSAMYLCASSSTAGSGRVLETQYFGPGTRLLVL.